A single sample is the source of the 4 T cell receptor beta chains below, sequenced in a study of cytomegalovirus exposure and HLA in healthy donors. It was with 60 Vbeta and 13 Jbeta primers that the PCR ran. Repertoires were generated with immunoSEQ multiplex PCR, while TCRdb's copy carries only in-frame clones and drops some. In the table there are around 160,000 clones, around three quarters of which are singletons. Specimen: PBMCs. Receptors originate from a middle-aged woman in good health and CMV-seropositive.

The CDR3 coding sequence is TGTGCCATCAGTGAGGCAGGGTCCTCTGGAAACACCATATATTTT. Translating it yields CAISEAGSSGNTIYF. The chain recombines TRBV10-3 with TRBJ1-3; tentative D call: TRBD1 (5 bases). The CDR3 has 15 amino acids. Germline V CDR1 and CDR2: ENHRY, SYGVKD. The V gene lost 2 bases and the J gene lost 0 bases, with 8 bases spanning the gap.

The rearrangement joins TRBV7-2 to TRBJ2-2; 7 bases fit TRBD2. With V trimmed by 4 bases and J by 6 bases, 5 bases remained unmatched. CDR1 and CDR2 (germline): SGHTA, FQGNSA. This CDR3 is built from 14 residues. The CDR3 region is CASSSRLAAGELFF. CDR3 DNA: TGTGCCAGCAGCTCCCGTCTAGCGGCCGGGGAGCTGTTTTTT.

On this clone itself: The junction differs from germline at one of its ends, possibly a read error. The V and J genes are TRBV5-1 and TRBJ2-1; 8 nucleotides agree with TRBD1. Per the germline V gene, CDR1 is SGHRS and CDR2 is YFSETQ. The CDR3 runs to 17 residues. This CDR3 is CASSLGYRTGWPNERFF. In nucleotides, the CDR3 is TGCGCCAGCAGCTTGGGGTATCGGACAGGGTGGCCCAATGAGCGGTTCTTC.

V is TRBV6-1 and J is TRBJ2-5, with D perhaps matching TRBD2 (5 bases). The CDR3 has 13 residues. V shed 1 base and J shed 4 bases, with 7 bases lying between them. Germline loops: CDR1 MNHNS, CDR2 SASEGT. The CDR3 protein is CASSEDGRETQYF. CDR3 nucleotide sequence: TGTGCCAGCAGTGAAGATGGGAGAGAGACCCAGTACTTC.